This record concerns one T cell receptor beta chain sequence. CDR3 length: 14 residues. Germline-derived CDR1 and CDR2 are SGHDT and YYEEEE. The V and J ends lost 0 bases and 4 bases respectively, with 8 bases between them. This sample was taken from a study of blood T cell repertoires in COVID-19. Participant age was roughly 18 to 90 years, and participants resided in fewer than 25 US areas. Self-reported history from a screening survey and questionnaire set each donor's cohort. The method was immunoSEQ multiplex PCR; TCRdb's version includes in-frame clones alone and lacks a portion of them. The repertoire includes 200,000 to 250,000 clones, around 84% of them detected once, and around 4.7% sits in the top ten.

Sequencing was performed on PBMCs or T cells enriched from blood (not recorded which). The J gene is TRBJ1-5, the V gene TRBV5-6; D remains ambiguous. The receptor comes from a man aged 25-45 years with acute COVID-19. Here the CDR3 reads CASSLVTGNQPQHF. The CDR3 nucleotides read TGTGCCAGCAGCTTGGTAACGGGGAATCAGCCCCAGCATTTT.